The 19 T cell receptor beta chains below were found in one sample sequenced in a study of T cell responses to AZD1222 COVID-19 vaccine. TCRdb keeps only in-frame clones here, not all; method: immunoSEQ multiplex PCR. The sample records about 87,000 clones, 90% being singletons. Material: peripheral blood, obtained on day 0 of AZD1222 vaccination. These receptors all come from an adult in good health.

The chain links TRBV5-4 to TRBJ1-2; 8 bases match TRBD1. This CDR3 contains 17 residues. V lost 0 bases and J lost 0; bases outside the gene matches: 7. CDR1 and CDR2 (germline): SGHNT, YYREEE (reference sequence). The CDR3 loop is CASSLDRGRDTNYGYTF. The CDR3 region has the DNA TGTGCCAGCAGCTTGGACAGGGGGAGGGACACTAACTATGGCTACACCTTC. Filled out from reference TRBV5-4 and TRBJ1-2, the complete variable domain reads ETGVTQSPTHLIKTRGQQVTLRCSSQSGHNTVSWYQQALGQGPQFIFQYYREEENGRGNFPPRFSGLQFPNYSSELNVNALELDDSALYLCASSLDRGRDTNYGYTFGSGTRLTVV.

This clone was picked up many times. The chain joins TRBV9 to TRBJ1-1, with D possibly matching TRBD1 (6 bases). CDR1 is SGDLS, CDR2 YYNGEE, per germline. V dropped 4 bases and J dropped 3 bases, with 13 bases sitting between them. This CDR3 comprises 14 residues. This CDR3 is CASSPNSGDTEAFF. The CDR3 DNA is TGTGCCAGCAGCCCAAATTCAGGGGACACTGAAGCTTTCTTT.

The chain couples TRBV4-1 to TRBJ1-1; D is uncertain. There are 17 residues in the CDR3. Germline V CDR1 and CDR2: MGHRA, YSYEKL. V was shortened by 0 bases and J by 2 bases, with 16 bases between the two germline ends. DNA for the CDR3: TGCGCCAGCAGCCAAGATACCCCGGAGGTGGAAAACACTGAAGCTTTCTTT. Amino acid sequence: CASSQDTPEVENTEAFF.

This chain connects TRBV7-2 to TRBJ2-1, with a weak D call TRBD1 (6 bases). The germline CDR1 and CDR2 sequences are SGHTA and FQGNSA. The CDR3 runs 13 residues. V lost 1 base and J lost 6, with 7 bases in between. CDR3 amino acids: CASSLGTANEQFF. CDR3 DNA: TGTGCCAGCAGCTTAGGGACAGCCAATGAGCAGTTCTTC.

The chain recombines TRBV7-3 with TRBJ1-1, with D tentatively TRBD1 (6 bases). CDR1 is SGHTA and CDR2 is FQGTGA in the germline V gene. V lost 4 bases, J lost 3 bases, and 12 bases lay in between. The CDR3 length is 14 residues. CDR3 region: CASSSGVRDTEAFF. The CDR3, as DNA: TGTGCCAGCAGCTCAGGGGTACGAGACACTGAAGCTTTCTTT. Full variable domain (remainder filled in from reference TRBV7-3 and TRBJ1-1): GAGVSQTPSNKVTEKGKYVELRCDPISGHTALYWYRQSLGQGPEFLIYFQGTGAADDSGLPNDRFFAVRPEGSVSTLKIQRTERGDSAVYLCASSSGVRDTEAFFGQGTRLTVV.

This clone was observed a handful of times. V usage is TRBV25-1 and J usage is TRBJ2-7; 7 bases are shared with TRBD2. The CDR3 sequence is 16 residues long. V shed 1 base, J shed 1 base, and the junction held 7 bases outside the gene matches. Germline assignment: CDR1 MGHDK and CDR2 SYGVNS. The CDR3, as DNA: TGTGCCAGCAGTGAATCGGATAGCGGGCCTTCCTACGAGCAGTACTTC. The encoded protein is CASSESDSGPSYEQYF.

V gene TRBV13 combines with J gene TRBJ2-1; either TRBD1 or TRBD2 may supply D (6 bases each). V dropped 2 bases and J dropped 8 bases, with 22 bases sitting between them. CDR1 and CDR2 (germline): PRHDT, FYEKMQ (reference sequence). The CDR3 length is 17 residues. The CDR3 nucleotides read TGTGCCAGCAGCTTAAACCCCGGGGGCCGGTCTTACGATGAGCAGTTCTTC. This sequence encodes CASSLNPGGRSYDEQFF.

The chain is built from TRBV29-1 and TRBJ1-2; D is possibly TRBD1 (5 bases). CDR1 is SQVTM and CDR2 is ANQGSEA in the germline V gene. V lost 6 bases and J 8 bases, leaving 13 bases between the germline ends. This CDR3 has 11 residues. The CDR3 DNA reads TGCAGCGTCGGAGGGACGCGGGGCTACACCTTC. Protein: CSVGGTRGYTF.

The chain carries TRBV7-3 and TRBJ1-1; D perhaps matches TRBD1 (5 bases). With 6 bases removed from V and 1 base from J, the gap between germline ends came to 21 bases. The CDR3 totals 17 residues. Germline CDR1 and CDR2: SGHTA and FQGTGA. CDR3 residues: CASSLPHRREGNTEAFF. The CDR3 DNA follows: TGTGCCAGCAGTCTTCCCCACCGCAGGGAGGGGAACACTGAAGCTTTCTTT.

The CDR3 sequence: CAISVHRIPHREGQFF. The CDR3 DNA follows: TGTGCCATCAGTGTCCACCGGATTCCTCACAGGGAAGGGCAGTTCTTC. This chain connects TRBV10-3 to TRBJ2-1, with D possibly TRBD1 on 6 matching bases. Trimming removed 4 bases from V and 12 bases from J, with 25 bases in between. This CDR3 spans 16 amino acids. Germline CDR1 reads ENHRY; CDR2 reads SYGVKD.

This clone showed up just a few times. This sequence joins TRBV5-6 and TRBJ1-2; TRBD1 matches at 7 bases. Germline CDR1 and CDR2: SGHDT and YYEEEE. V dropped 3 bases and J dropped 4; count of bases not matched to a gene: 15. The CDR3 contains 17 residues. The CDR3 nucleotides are TGTGCCAGCAGCTGGGGCCCTACCGGGACAGTGGGCTATGGCTACACCTTC. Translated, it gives CASSWGPTGTVGYGYTF.

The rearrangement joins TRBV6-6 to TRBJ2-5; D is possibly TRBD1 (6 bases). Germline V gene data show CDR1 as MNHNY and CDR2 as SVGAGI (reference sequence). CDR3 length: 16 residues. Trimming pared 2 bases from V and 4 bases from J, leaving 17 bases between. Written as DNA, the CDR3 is TGTGCCAGCAGTTACCCTTTATCAGGGGCGGGAGAGACCCAGTACTTC. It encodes CASSYPLSGAGETQYF.

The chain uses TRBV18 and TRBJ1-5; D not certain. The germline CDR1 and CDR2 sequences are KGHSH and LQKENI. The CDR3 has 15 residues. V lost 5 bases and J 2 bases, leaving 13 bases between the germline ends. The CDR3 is CASSSDMRGNQPQHF. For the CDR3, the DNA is TGTGCCAGCTCATCAGACATGAGGGGCAATCAGCCCCAGCATTTT. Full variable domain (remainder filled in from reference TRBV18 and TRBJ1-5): NAGVMQNPRHLVRRRGQEARLRCSPMKGHSHVYWYRQLPEEGLKFMVYLQKENIIDESGMPKERFSAEFPKEGPSILRIQQVVRGDSAAYFCASSSDMRGNQPQHFGDGTRLSIL.

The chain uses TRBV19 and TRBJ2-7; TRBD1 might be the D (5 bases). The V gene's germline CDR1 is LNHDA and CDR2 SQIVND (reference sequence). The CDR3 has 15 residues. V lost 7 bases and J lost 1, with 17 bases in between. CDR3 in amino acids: CASIERAGRSYEQYF. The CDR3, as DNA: TGTGCCAGTATAGAACGGGCAGGGCGATCCTACGAGCAGTACTTC. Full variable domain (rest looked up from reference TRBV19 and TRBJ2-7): DGGITQSPKYLFRKEGQNVTLSCEQNLNHDAMYWYRQDPGQGLRLIYYSQIVNDFQKGDIAEGYSVSREKKESFPLTVTSAQKNPTAFYLCASIERAGRSYEQYFGPGTRLTVT.

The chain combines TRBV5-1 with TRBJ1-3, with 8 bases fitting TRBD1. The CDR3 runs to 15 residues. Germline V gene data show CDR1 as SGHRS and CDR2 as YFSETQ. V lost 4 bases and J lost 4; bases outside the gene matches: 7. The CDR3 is CASSRGQAAGNTIYF. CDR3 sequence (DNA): TGCGCCAGCAGCCGGGGACAGGCGGCCGGAAACACCATATATTTT.

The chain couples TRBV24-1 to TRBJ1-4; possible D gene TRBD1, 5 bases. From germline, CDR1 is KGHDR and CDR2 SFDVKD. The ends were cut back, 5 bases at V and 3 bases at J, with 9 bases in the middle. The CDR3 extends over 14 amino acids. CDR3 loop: CATSGGASNEKLFF. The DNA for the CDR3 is TGTGCCACCAGTGGCGGGGCGTCTAATGAAAAACTGTTTTTT.

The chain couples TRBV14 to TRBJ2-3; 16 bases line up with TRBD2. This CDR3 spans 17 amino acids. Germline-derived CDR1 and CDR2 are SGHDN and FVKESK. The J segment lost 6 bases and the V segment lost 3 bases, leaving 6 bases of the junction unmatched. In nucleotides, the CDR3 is TGTGCCAGCAGCCATCCGGGACTAGCGGGGGGGCCGGATACGCAGTATTTT. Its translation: CASSHPGLAGGPDTQYF.

CDR3 DNA: TGTGCCAGCAGCCCACTAGCGGGACTTCAAGAGACCCAGTACTTC. Translating gives CASSPLAGLQETQYF. This chain links TRBV3-1 (or the pseudogene TRBV3-2) with TRBJ2-5; 10 bases are a match to TRBD2. Trimming at V came to 4 bases and at J to 2 bases, leaving 4 bases not matched to a gene. This CDR3 spans 15 amino acids. CDR1 and CDR2 (germline): LGHDT, YNNKEL (reference sequence).

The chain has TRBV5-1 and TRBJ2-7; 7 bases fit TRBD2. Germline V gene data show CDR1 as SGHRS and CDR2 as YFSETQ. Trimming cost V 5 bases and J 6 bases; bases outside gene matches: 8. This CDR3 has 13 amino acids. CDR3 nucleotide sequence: TGCGCCAGCAGGGGCCCCGGCGGGGGCGAGCAGTACTTC. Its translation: CASRGPGGGEQYF. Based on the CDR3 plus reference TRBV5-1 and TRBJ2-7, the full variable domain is KAGVTQTPRYLIKTRGQQVTLSCSPISGHRSVSWYQQTPGQGLQFLFEYFSETQRNKGNFPGRFSGRQFSNSRSEMNVSTLELGDSALYLCASRGPGGGEQYFGPGTRLTVT.